The T cell receptor (beta chain) described here comes from a study of cytomegalovirus exposure and HLA in healthy donors. Comment on this clone: The target antigen is unknown.

V lost 0 bases to trimming and J lost 0 bases, with 10 bases between them. The CDR3 sequence is 16 residues long. Looked up from germline, CDR1 is SGHRS and CDR2 is YFSETQ. Whole-study findings and limits: Earlier findings revealed that most TCR beta V segments proved productive either about 87% or about 30% of the time.

Researchers ran the PCR with 60 Vbeta and 13 Jbeta primers. Clones were sequenced by immunoSEQ multiplex PCR, and TCRdb holds only the in-frame ones, with some missing. The sample contains approximately 190,000 clones, over 70% of which appear only once. The receptor's source is a man aged 35 to 55 in good health and CMV-seropositive. The chain uses TRBV5-1 and TRBJ2-1; D is possibly TRBD1 (5 bases). Sequenced: PBMCs. CDR3 protein: CASSLVMGLSYNEQFF. CDR3 nucleotides: TGCGCCAGCAGCTTGGTGATGGGGCTCTCCTACAATGAGCAGTTCTTC. The full variable domain, in which reference TRBV5-1 and TRBJ2-1 provide the parts outside the CDR3, is KAGVTQTPRYLIKTRGQQVTLSCSPISGHRSVSWYQQTPGQGLQFLFEYFSETQRNKGNFPGRFSGRQFSNSRSEMNVSTLELGDSALYLCASSLVMGLSYNEQFFGPGTRLTVL.